Listed below are T cell receptor beta chains from one sample, sequenced in a study of cytomegalovirus exposure and HLA in healthy donors. Measured with immunoSEQ multiplex PCR; TCRdb has only the in-frame clones, and not every one. The sample consists of 99,000 or so clones, around 75% of them appearing once. Input material: PBMCs. Source of these receptors: a man aged 40-49 years in good health and CMV-seronegative. The CDR3 runs from the conserved cysteine through the conserved F or W. The D gene is left open where the match is weak.

v_call	j_call	d_call	cdr3_aa	cdr3_nt
TRBV10-3	TRBJ2-7	TRBD1	CAISGDRGLEQYF	TGTGCCATCAGCGGAGACAGGGGGCTCGAGCAGTACTTC
TRBV4-1	TRBJ2-6	.	CASSQEEFSGANVLTF	TGCGCCAGCAGCCAAGAGGAGTTCTCTGGGGCCAACGTCCTGACTTTC
TRBV6-6	TRBJ2-7	TRBD2	CASSPGLAQISYEQYF	TGTGCCAGCAGTCCCGGACTAGCGCAAATCTCCTACGAGCAGTACTTC
TRBV7-6	TRBJ1-2	TRBD1	CASSSQGRHGYTF	TGTGCCAGCAGTTCACAGGGGAGGCATGGCTACACCTTC
TRBV7-9	TRBJ2-5	.	CASSLGSTGSQYF	TGTGCCAGCAGCTTGGGCTCCACAGGGTCCCAGTACTTC
TRBV7-9	TRBJ2-7	TRBD1	CASSPGQGFLEQYF	TGTGCCAGCAGCCCGGGACAGGGGTTTCTGGAGCAGTACTTC
TRBV28	TRBJ2-7	TRBD2	CASSPSQGGSYEQYF	TGTGCCAGCAGTCCCTCCCAGGGAGGGTCCTACGAGCAGTACTTC
TRBV19	TRBJ1-4	TRBD1	CASRITGTGNEKLFF	TGTGCCAGCAGGATAACCGGGACAGGGAATGAAAAGCTGTTTTTT
TRBV27	TRBJ1-1	.	CASSLSGHFTEAFF	TGTGCCAGCAGTTTATCGGGACACTTCACTGAAGCTTTCTTT
TRBV7-9	TRBJ2-5	.	CASSPRLEETQYF	TGTGCCAGCAGCCCCAGACTCGAGGAGACCCAGTACTTC
TRBV4-1	TRBJ2-7	TRBD2	CASSLGTSGNHEQYF	TGCGCCAGCAGCCTCGGGACTAGCGGGAACCACGAGCAGTACTTC
TRBV11-2	TRBJ2-5	.	CASSLITHPQYF	TGTGCCAGCAGCCTCATCACACACCCCCAGTACTTC
TRBV6-5	TRBJ1-2	.	CASSYTEGDDYGYTF	TGTGCCAGCAGTTACACCGAGGGGGACGACTATGGCTACACCTTC